A single sample is the source of the 30 T cell receptor beta chains below, sequenced in a study of T cell repertoires in cytomegalovirus infection. A single record per CDR3 protein comes from TCRdb applying MiXCR to the reads. The sample shows 300,000 or so distinct CDR3 sequences, approximately 8.9% of them seen only once. The sequencing sample was made of PBMCs. The receptors derive from a human donor in good health (CMV status not recorded). Some clones in this sample may be carry-over from other donors' samples.

In its sample, this clonotype was seen many times. The rearrangement joins TRBV27 to TRBJ2-7, with TRBD2 identical over 11 bases. This CDR3 has 16 amino acids. Germline values: CDR1 MNHEY, CDR2 SMNVEV (reference sequence). V shed 7 bases and J 2 bases; nucleotides not matched to a gene: 10. The CDR3 DNA reads as TGTGCCAGCACCCTATCCGGGACTAGCGGTACCTACGAGCAGTACTTC. It encodes CASTLSGTSGTYEQYF.

In this sample, this clonotype turned up many times. This chain links TRBV18 with TRBJ2-3; D might be TRBD1 or TRBD2, each matching 6 bases. The V end was cut by 1 base, the J end by 0 bases, with 23 bases between. CDR1 and CDR2 (germline): KGHSH, LQKENI. The CDR3 spans 20 residues. The DNA for the CDR3 is TGTGCCAGCTCACCACGAAACCGGGGGCTAGCTGATGCTAGCACAGATACGCAGTATTTT. Translated: CASSPRNRGLADASTDTQYF.

This clonotype was counted many times. The CDR3, as DNA: TGTGCCATCAGCTTTTACTCTAATGAGCAGTTCTTC. Its translation is CAISFYSNEQFF. This chain links TRBV10-3 with TRBJ2-1; D call uncertain. Trimming cost V 6 bases and J 7 bases, with 10 bases left between them. In germline, CDR1 is ENHRY, CDR2 SYGVKD. The CDR3 sequence is 12 residues long.

This clonotype was observed at least ten times. V gene TRBV23-1 combines with J gene TRBJ1-2; TRBD1 matches at 8 bases. TRBV23-1 is assigned to the ORF class and has an uncertain function. Trimming took 2 bases from V and 4 from J; bases not matched to a gene: 3. The CDR3 loop spans 14 amino acids. The CDR3 protein is CASSQGTGFYGYTF. CDR3 DNA sequence: TGCGCCAGCAGTCAAGGGACAGGCTTCTATGGCTACACCTTC.

This chain links TRBV10-1 with TRBJ2-3, with D perhaps matching TRBD1 (5 bases). Germline CDR1 WNHNN, CDR2 SYGVQD (reference sequence). Between the trimmed V and J ends, which lost 4 bases and 1 base, there was a span of 12 bases. This CDR3 has 15 amino acids. CDR3 nucleotide sequence: TGCGCCAGCAGTGTATGGGGCAGGGGCACAGATACGCAGTATTTT. This codes for CASSVWGRGTDTQYF.

This clonotype was observed at least ten times. The V call is TRBV6-2 or TRBV6-3, the J call TRBJ2-1; no firm D call. Germline V gene lookup returns CDR1 MNHEY and CDR2 SVGEGT. Between the trimmed V and J ends, which lost 5 bases and 0 bases, there was a span of 11 bases. The CDR3 consists of 15 residues. The CDR3 loop reads CASSPDLSSYNEQFF. In DNA form, the CDR3 reads TGTGCCAGCAGTCCGGACCTCAGCTCCTACAATGAGCAGTTCTTC.

This clonotype was detected many times. CDR3 nucleotides: TGTGCCAGCAGTTCGGGGCGGGAGCAGTTCTTC. This codes for CASSSGREQFF. The chain combines TRBV6-6 with TRBJ2-1; the D gene could be TRBD1 or TRBD2 (5 bases each). The CDR3 spans 11 residues. V was shortened by 4 bases and J by 10 bases, with 8 bases between the two germline ends. Germline loops: CDR1 MNHNY, CDR2 SVGAGI (reference sequence).

This clonotype was seen repeatedly, ten times or more. The CDR3 DNA reads TGCAGTGCTAGAGAACACGGACAGATGAACACCGGGGAGCTGTTTTTT. It yields the protein CSAREHGQMNTGELFF. This chain joins TRBV20-1 and TRBJ2-2, with D maybe TRBD1 (6 bases). The CDR3 is 16 residues long. Per the germline V gene, CDR1 is DFQATT and CDR2 is SNEGSKA (reference sequence). The V end lost 0 bases, the J end lost 1 base, and 12 bases lay between the germline ends.

This chain's CDR3 is CASSPHPAGQLPYEQYF. The CDR3 bases are TGTGCCAGCAGCCCCCATCCGGCGGGGCAACTTCCCTACGAGCAGTACTTC. The gene calls are TRBV7-2 and TRBJ2-7; possibly TRBD2 for D (6 bases). Germline CDR1 SGHTA, CDR2 FQGNSA. This CDR3 has 17 amino acids. Between the trimmed V and J ends, which lost 5 bases and 2 bases, there was a span of 22 bases.

This clonotype was seen at least ten times. The chain couples TRBV7-2 to TRBJ2-2; unclear D gene. The V and J ends lost 3 bases and 6 bases respectively, with 8 bases between them. The CDR3 consists of 13 residues. In germline, CDR1 is SGHTA, CDR2 FQGNSA. In DNA form, the CDR3 reads TGTGCCAGCAGCTTTTCAGACGCCGGGGAGCTGTTTTTT. It yields the protein CASSFSDAGELFF.

This clonotype was recorded at least ten times. CDR3 protein: CASSLGYLGTDTQYF. The CDR3 DNA is TGTGCCAGCAGCTTGGGCTATTTGGGCACAGATACGCAGTATTTT. V is TRBV5-4 and J is TRBJ2-3; D is uncertain. The CDR3 has 15 amino acids. V was shortened by 0 bases and J by 1 base, with 9 bases between the two germline ends. Looked up from germline, CDR1 is SGHNT and CDR2 is YYREEE (reference sequence).

This clonotype was observed at least ten times. The chain couples TRBV7-2 to TRBJ1-5, with TRBD1 identical over 7 bases. Germline V gene sequence: CDR1 SGHTA, CDR2 FQGNSA. V gave up 8 bases and J gave up 2 bases; unmatched junction bases: 18. The CDR3 covers 18 residues. CDR3: CASSYEEGQGVGNQPQHF. In DNA, the CDR3 is TGTGCCAGCTCCTACGAAGAGGGTCAGGGGGTTGGCAATCAGCCCCAGCATTTT. Full variable domain (missing parts from reference TRBV7-2 and TRBJ1-5): GAGVSQSPSNKVTEKGKDVELRCDPISGHTALYWYRQSLGQGLEFLIYFQGNSAPDKSGLPSDRFSAERTGGSVSTLTIQRTQQEDSAVYLCASSYEEGQGVGNQPQHFGDGTRLSIL.

There are many counts of this clonotype. This chain joins TRBV24-1 and TRBJ2-2; 11 positions match TRBD2. Germline V gene lookup returns CDR1 KGHDR and CDR2 SFDVKD. Trimming cost V 8 bases and J 1 base; bases outside gene matches: 8. This CDR3 contains 17 residues. The chain's CDR3 is CATNGASGGMNTGELFF. The CDR3 DNA sequence: TGTGCCACCAACGGAGCTAGCGGGGGGATGAACACCGGGGAGCTGTTTTTT.

In this sample, this clonotype turned up many times. The chain has TRBV11-2 and TRBJ2-7; a weak D match, TRBD1 (6 bases). The CDR3 runs 14 residues. Trimming took 4 bases from V and 3 from J, leaving 13 bases between them. CDR1 and CDR2 (germline): SGHAT, FQNNGV. The CDR3 DNA is TGTGCCAGCAGCTCGTCAGGACAGAACTACGAGCAGTACGTC. Protein sequence: CASSSSGQNYEQYV.

The sample holds many counts of this clonotype. CDR3 residues: CASSIGQYNTEAFF. The DNA of the CDR3 is TGTGCCAGCAGCATAGGGCAGTATAACACTGAAGCTTTCTTT. The chain links TRBV7-9 to TRBJ1-1; D is unclear. The CDR3 contains 14 residues. Trimming removed 5 bases at V and 2 bases at J, with 12 bases between. Germline CDR1 reads SEHNR; CDR2 reads FQNEAQ (reference sequence).

The V gene is TRBV28, the J gene TRBJ2-5, with 9 bases matching TRBD1. CDR1 and CDR2 (germline): MDHEN, SYDVKM. With V trimmed by 3 bases and J by 2 bases, 7 bases remained unmatched. CDR3 length: 16 amino acids. The CDR3 here is CASSLFLGTGQETQYF. In DNA form, the CDR3 reads TGTGCCAGCAGTTTGTTCCTAGGGACAGGGCAAGAGACCCAGTACTTC.

This chain uses TRBV19 with TRBJ2-2; weak D call: TRBD1 (5 bases). The CDR3 is 15 amino acids. The V end was cut by 5 bases, the J end by 2 bases, with 12 bases between. CDR1 and CDR2 (germline): LNHDA, SQIVND (reference sequence). CDR3 region: CASSFPDKNTGELFF. The CDR3 DNA sequence: TGTGCCAGTAGTTTTCCGGACAAAAACACCGGGGAGCTGTTTTTT. The variable domain in full, with the rest retrieved from reference TRBV19 and TRBJ2-2, is DGGITQSPKYLFRKEGQNVTLSCEQNLNHDAMYWYRQDPGQGLRLIYYSQIVNDFQKGDIAEGYSVSREKKESFPLTVTSAQKNPTAFYLCASSFPDKNTGELFFGEGSRLTVL.

The chain recombines TRBV19 with TRBJ2-1; D gene uncertain. The CDR3 runs 13 residues. Trimming removed 0 bases at V and 5 bases at J, with 5 bases between. Germline V gene lookup returns CDR1 LNHDA and CDR2 SQIVND (reference sequence). This CDR3 reads CASSIDLHNEQFF. The CDR3 bases are TGTGCCAGTAGTATAGATCTCCACAATGAGCAGTTCTTC. Together with reference TRBV19 and TRBJ2-1, the CDR3 gives the full variable domain: DGGITQSPKYLFRKEGQNVTLSCEQNLNHDAMYWYRQDPGQGLRLIYYSQIVNDFQKGDIAEGYSVSREKKESFPLTVTSAQKNPTAFYLCASSIDLHNEQFFGPGTRLTVL.

This clonotype was recorded many times. The chain links TRBV12-3 or TRBV12-4 to TRBJ1-2; D is perhaps TRBD1 (5 bases). The CDR3 extends over 14 amino acids. V lost 0 bases and J lost 8, with 13 bases in between. DNA of the CDR3: TGTGCCAGCAGTTTAGCGGGGCAGTCTGAGGGCTACACCTTC. Translation: CASSLAGQSEGYTF.

The sample holds a few counts of this clonotype. This chain links TRBV9 with TRBJ1-1; a possible D gene is TRBD1 (6 bases). V was pared by 0 bases and J by 5 bases, with 20 bases between. The germline V gene encodes CDR1 SGDLS and CDR2 YYNGEE. The CDR3 has 17 amino acids. DNA of the CDR3: TGTGCCAGCAGCGTAGCCTCCACAGGGACAATTGGTACTGAAGCTTTCTTT. Encoded protein: CASSVASTGTIGTEAFF.

This clonotype has at least ten counts. V usage is TRBV28 and J usage is TRBJ2-7, with TRBD1 matching over 9 bases. With 4 bases clipped from V and 6 bases from J, the junction kept 10 bases outside the gene matches. The CDR3 runs to 15 residues. Germline loops: CDR1 MDHEN, CDR2 SYDVKM. The chain's CDR3 is CASSSGGTGSSEQYV. In nucleotides, the CDR3 is TGTGCCAGCAGTTCTGGCGGGACAGGGTCATCCGAGCAGTACGTC.

This clonotype was observed a few times. The rearrangement joins TRBV7-9 to TRBJ1-4; D gene ambiguous. The V and J ends lost 5 bases and 6 bases respectively, with 22 bases between them. This CDR3 comprises 17 residues. Germline values: CDR1 SEHNR, CDR2 FQNEAQ (reference sequence). The CDR3 protein is CASSPIFTGPTDEKLFF. CDR3 nucleotide sequence: TGTGCCAGCAGCCCAATCTTCACCGGGCCAACGGATGAAAAACTGTTTTTT.

The CDR3 DNA is TGTGCCAGCCGCAGCGGGGGGTCCTCCTACAATGAGCAGTTCTTC. Translating gives CASRSGGSSYNEQFF. The genes are TRBV7-3 and TRBJ2-1; 9 nucleotides agree with TRBD2. This CDR3 is built from 15 residues. CDR1 and CDR2 from the germline V gene are SGHTA and FQGTGA. Losses at the gene ends were 8 bases for V and 0 bases for J; bases not matched to a gene: 5.

There are many counts of this clonotype. The chain joins TRBV10-3 to TRBJ1-2; no definite D call. Trimming took 8 bases from V and 7 from J, leaving 14 bases between them. Per germline, CDR1 ENHRY and CDR2 SYGVKD. The CDR3 covers 12 residues. The CDR3 DNA reads as TGTGCCATCCGGGAAAGTCGGGGTGGCTACACCTTC. As protein: CAIRESRGGYTF.

This clonotype has just a few counts. The rearrangement links TRBV20-1 to TRBJ2-2; perhaps TRBD2 as D (7 bases). The germline CDR1 and CDR2 sequences are DFQATT and SNEGSKA (reference sequence). V lost 3 bases and J lost 6, with 14 bases in between. This CDR3 has 14 amino acids. The CDR3 nucleotides are TGCAGTGCTAGGGGCGTAGGGGGGGCCGGGGAGCTGTTTTTT. This encodes CSARGVGGAGELFF.

This clonotype came up many times. V and J are TRBV7-9 and TRBJ1-2; TRBD1 might be the D (5 bases). Germline-derived CDR1 and CDR2 are SEHNR and FQNEAQ (reference sequence). V was cut by 5 bases and J by 4 bases, with 11 bases left in between. The CDR3 is made up of 13 amino acids. CDR3 sequence: CASSIRDSYGYTF. As DNA, the CDR3 is TGTGCCAGCAGCATCAGGGATTCCTATGGCTACACCTTC. The full variable domain, with the rest looked up from reference TRBV7-9 and TRBJ1-2, is DTGVSQNPRHKITKRGQNVTFRCDPISEHNRLYWYRQTLGQGPEFLTYFQNEAQLEKSRLLSDRFSAERPKGSFSTLEIQRTEQGDSAMYLCASSIRDSYGYTFGSGTRLTVV.

This clonotype has a count of ten or more. The chain has TRBV15 and TRBJ2-5; D assignment may be TRBD1 or TRBD2 (6 bases each). This CDR3 comprises 12 residues. V lost 5 bases and J 6 bases, leaving 10 bases between the germline ends. CDR1 and CDR2 (germline): LNHNV, YYDKDF (reference sequence). This chain's CDR3 is CATSGGPKTQYF. CDR3 in DNA: TGTGCCACCAGCGGGGGGCCGAAGACCCAGTACTTC.

This clonotype has at least ten counts. The chain links TRBV6-6 to TRBJ2-1; 10 bases agree with TRBD2. J lost 4 bases, V lost 6 bases, and 9 bases had no gene match. The germline gives CDR1 MNHNY, CDR2 SVGAGI (reference sequence). CDR3 length equals 16 residues. Here the CDR3 DNA reads TGTGCCAGCAGCCTCCCCCGAGCGGGGGGGTACAATGAGCAGTTCTTC. Translation: CASSLPRAGGYNEQFF.

In its sample, this clonotype was seen many times. The chain is built from TRBV13 and TRBJ2-5; D is undetermined. This CDR3 contains 11 residues. The germline V and J ends were trimmed by 5 bases and 5 bases, with 6 bases remaining between them. Germline-derived CDR1 and CDR2 are PRHDT and FYEKMQ (reference sequence). CDR3 nucleotide sequence: TGTGCCAGCAGCCGGCGGGAGACCCAGTACTTC. Translating gives CASSRRETQYF.

This clonotype appeared many times. This rearrangement joins TRBV20-1 to TRBJ2-5, with D possibly TRBD2 on 5 matching bases. With 3 bases removed from V and 5 bases from J, the gap between germline ends came to 13 bases. The CDR3 runs to 13 residues. Germline CDR1 reads DFQATT; CDR2 reads SNEGSKA (reference sequence). In DNA form, the CDR3 reads TGCAGTGCTAGTAGTCCCCGAGGGGAGACCCAGTACTTC. Its protein is CSASSPRGETQYF.